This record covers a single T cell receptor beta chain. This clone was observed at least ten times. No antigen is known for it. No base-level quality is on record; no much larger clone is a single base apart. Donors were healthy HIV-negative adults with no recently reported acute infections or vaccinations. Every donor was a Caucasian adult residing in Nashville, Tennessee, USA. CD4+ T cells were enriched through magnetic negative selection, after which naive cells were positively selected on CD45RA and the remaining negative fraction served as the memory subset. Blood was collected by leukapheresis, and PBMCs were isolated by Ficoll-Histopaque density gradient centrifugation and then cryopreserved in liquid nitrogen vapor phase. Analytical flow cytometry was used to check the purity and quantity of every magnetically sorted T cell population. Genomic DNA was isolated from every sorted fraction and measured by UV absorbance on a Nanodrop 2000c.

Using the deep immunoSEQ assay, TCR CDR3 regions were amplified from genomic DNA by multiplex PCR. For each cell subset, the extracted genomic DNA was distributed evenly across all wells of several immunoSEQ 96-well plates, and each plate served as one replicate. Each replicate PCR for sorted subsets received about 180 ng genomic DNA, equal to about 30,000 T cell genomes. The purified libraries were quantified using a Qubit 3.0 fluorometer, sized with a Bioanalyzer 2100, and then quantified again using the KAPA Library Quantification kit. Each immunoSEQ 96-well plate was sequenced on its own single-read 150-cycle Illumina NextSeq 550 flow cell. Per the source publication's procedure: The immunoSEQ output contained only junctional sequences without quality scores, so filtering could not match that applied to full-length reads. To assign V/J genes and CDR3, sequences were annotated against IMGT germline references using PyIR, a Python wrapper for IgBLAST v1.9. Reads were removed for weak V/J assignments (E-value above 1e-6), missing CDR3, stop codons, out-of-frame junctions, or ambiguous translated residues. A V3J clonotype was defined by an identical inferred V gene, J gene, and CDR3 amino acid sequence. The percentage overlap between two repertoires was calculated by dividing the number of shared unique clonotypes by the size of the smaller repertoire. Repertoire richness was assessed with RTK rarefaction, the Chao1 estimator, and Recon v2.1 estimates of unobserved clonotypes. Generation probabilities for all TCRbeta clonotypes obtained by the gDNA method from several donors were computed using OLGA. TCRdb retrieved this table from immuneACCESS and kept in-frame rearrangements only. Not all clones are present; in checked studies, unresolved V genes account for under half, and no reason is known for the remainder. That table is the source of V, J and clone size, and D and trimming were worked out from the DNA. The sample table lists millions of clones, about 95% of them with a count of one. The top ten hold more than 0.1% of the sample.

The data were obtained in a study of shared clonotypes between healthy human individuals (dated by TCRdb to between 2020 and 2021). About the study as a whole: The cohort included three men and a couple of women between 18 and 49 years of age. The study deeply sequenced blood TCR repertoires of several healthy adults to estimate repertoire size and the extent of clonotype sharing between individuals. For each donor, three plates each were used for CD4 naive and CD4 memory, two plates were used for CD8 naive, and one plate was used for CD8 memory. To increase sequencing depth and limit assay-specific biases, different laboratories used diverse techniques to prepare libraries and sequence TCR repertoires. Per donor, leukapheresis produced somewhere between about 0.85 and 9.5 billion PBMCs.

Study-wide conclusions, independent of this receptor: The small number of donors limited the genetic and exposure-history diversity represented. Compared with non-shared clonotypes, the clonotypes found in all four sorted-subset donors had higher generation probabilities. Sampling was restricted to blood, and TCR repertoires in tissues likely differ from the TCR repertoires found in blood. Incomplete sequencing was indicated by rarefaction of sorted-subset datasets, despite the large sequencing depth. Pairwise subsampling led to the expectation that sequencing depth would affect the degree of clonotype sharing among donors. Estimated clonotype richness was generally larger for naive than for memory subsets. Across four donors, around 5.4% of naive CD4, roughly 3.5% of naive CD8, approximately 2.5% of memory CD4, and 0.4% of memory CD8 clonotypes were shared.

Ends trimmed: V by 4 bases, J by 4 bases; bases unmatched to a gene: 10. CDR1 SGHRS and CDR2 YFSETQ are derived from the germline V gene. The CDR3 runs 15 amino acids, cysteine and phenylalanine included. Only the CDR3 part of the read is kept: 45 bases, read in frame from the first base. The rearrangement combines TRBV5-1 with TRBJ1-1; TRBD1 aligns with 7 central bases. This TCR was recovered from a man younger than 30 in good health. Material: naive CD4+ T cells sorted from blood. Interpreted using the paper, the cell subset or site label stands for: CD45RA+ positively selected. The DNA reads TGCGCCAGCAGCCACACGTCGCGACAGGGCACTGAAGCTTTCTTT. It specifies CASSHTSRQGTEAFF.